These 18 T cell receptor beta chains were sequenced from one sample in a study of cytotoxic CD8 clonotypes in ibrutinib-treated CLL. Assay used: immunoSEQ multiplex PCR; TCRdb lists only in-frame clones, some missing. The sample yields about 76,000 clones, approximately 82% seen once. The sequencing used PBMCs, collected after 24 months of ibrutinib treatment. Receptors originate from a human donor with chronic lymphocytic leukemia.

V gene TRBV7-3 combines with J gene TRBJ2-1, with D perhaps matching TRBD2 (6 bases). Deletions cut 2 bases from V and 6 bases from J, with 8 bases between. CDR3 length equals 13 residues. CDR1 SGHTA and CDR2 FQGTGA come from the germline V gene. DNA of the CDR3: TGTGCCAGCAGCTTAGGGACTGGCAATGAGCAGTTCTTC. This gives the protein CASSLGTGNEQFF. Drawing the rest from reference TRBV7-3 and TRBJ2-1, the complete variable domain is GAGVSQTPSNKVTEKGKYVELRCDPISGHTALYWYRQSLGQGPEFLIYFQGTGAADDSGLPNDRFFAVRPEGSVSTLKIQRTERGDSAVYLCASSLGTGNEQFFGPGTRLTVL.

This chain uses TRBV5-5 with TRBJ1-1, with D unresolved. CDR1 and CDR2 from the germline V gene are SGHKS and YYEKEE (reference sequence). This CDR3 contains 14 residues. V lost 4 bases to trimming and J lost 3 bases, with 13 bases between them. The CDR3 spells CASSPQYGYTEAFF. The CDR3 DNA sequence: TGTGCCAGCAGCCCCCAATACGGATACACTGAAGCTTTCTTT.

This sequence joins TRBV14 and TRBJ2-1, with D possibly being TRBD1 (5 bases). V gave up 5 bases and J gave up 11 bases, with 19 bases separating them. Per the germline V gene, CDR1 is SGHDN and CDR2 is FVKESK. The CDR3 spans 14 residues. The CDR3 DNA is TGTGCCAGCAGCTCCCTCCTTGGGGCGGAACAGCAGTTCTTC. It specifies CASSSLLGAEQQFF.

The gene calls are TRBV27 and TRBJ1-1; a weak D match, TRBD1 (5 bases). V lost 5 bases and J 2 bases, leaving 21 bases between the germline ends. Germline loops: CDR1 MNHEY, CDR2 SMNVEV (reference sequence). The CDR3 extends over 17 amino acids. The CDR3 nucleotides read TGTGCCAGCAGTCCCCTCCGCAGGGTTGCCTCTAACACTGAAGCTTTCTTT. This gives the protein CASSPLRRVASNTEAFF.

The rearrangement links TRBV6-1 to TRBJ2-7, with TRBD1 matching 8 bases. This CDR3 is 13 amino acids long. Germline V lookup: CDR1 MNHNS, CDR2 SASEGT. J was trimmed by 3 bases and V by 3 bases; bases with no gene match: 1. CDR3 loop: CASSETGVYEQYF. The CDR3 bases are TGTGCCAGCAGTGAGACAGGGGTCTACGAGCAGTACTTC.

The V call is TRBV19, the J call TRBJ2-3; 10 positions agree with TRBD2. The CDR3 length is 13 residues. The V and J ends lost 9 bases and 6 bases, in that order; junction bases with no gene match: 6. CDR1 LNHDA and CDR2 SQIVND come from the germline V gene (reference sequence). For the CDR3, the DNA is TGTGCCAGCCTACTAGCGGGATCGGATACGCAGTATTTT. Translating it yields CASLLAGSDTQYF.

This clone occurred once. This chain links TRBV6-5 with TRBJ1-3, with D unresolved. Per germline, CDR1 MNHEY and CDR2 SVGAGI. The CDR3 contains 15 residues. V was trimmed by 0 bases and J by 0 bases, leaving 6 bases between them. CDR3 in DNA: TGTGCCAGCAGTTACTCGGGCATCTCTGGAAACACCATATATTTT. This encodes CASSYSGISGNTIYF.

The chain has TRBV4-2 and TRBJ2-3; 7 positions match TRBD2. This CDR3 is 16 amino acids long. Losses at the gene ends were 0 bases for V and 3 bases for J; bases not matched to a gene: 6. Looked up from germline, CDR1 is LGHNA and CDR2 is YNFKEQ. This CDR3 is CASSQEWRELTDTQYF. The CDR3 nucleotides are TGTGCCAGCAGCCAAGAATGGCGGGAGTTGACAGATACGCAGTATTTT.

The DNA for the CDR3 is TGCAGCGTTGGAGGACGCTACACAGATACGCAGTATTTT. It specifies CSVGGRYTDTQYF. The chain employs TRBV29-1 and TRBJ2-3; no reliable D call. This CDR3 has 13 amino acids. Trimming took 4 bases from V and 2 from J, leaving 10 bases between them. CDR1 is SQVTM, CDR2 ANQGSEA, per germline.

The rearrangement links TRBV2 to TRBJ1-2; no definite D call. The CDR3 covers 15 residues. The germline V gene encodes CDR1 SNHLY and CDR2 FYNNEI. V was trimmed by 3 bases and J by 0 bases, leaving 11 bases between them. CDR3 coding DNA: TGTGCCAGCAGTGATGAAGGGCGTGCTAACTATGGCTACACCTTC. It yields the protein CASSDEGRANYGYTF.

This sequence joins TRBV11-2 and TRBJ2-1; 9 bases agree with TRBD2. With V trimmed by 5 bases and J by 7 bases, 12 bases remained unmatched. CDR1 and CDR2 (germline): SGHAT, FQNNGV. The CDR3 has 16 residues. The CDR3 here is CASSQNSGSGTNEQFF. Written as DNA, the CDR3 is TGTGCCAGCAGCCAGAATAGCGGGAGTGGAACGAATGAGCAGTTCTTC.

The chain recombines TRBV18 with TRBJ1-3, with 10 positions matching TRBD1. J was trimmed by 14 bases and V by 4 bases; bases with no gene match: 17. CDR1 and CDR2 from the germline V gene are KGHSH and LQKENI. There are 16 residues in the CDR3. CDR3 region: CASSRTSGTGEYRVYF. CDR3 DNA: TGTGCCAGCTCACGTACCTCCGGGACAGGGGAGTACCGCGTATATTTT.

The V and J genes are TRBV19 and TRBJ2-3, with a tentative D call TRBD2 (5 bases). This CDR3 contains 15 residues. The germline gives CDR1 LNHDA, CDR2 SQIVND (reference sequence). Trimming left V 1 base short and J 3 bases short, with 11 bases between. The CDR3 spells CASSIVRTGTDTQYF. The CDR3 DNA reads as TGTGCCAGTAGTATAGTTCGGACTGGGACAGATACGCAGTATTTT.

The chain has TRBV7-2 and TRBJ2-1; TRBD2 matches 7 bases. The CDR3 totals 15 residues. Looked up from germline, CDR1 is SGHTA and CDR2 is FQGNSA. J gave up 2 bases and V 5 bases, and 6 bases lay outside the gene matches. The CDR3 sequence is CASSPWEGPYNEQFF. In DNA form, the CDR3 reads TGTGCCAGCAGCCCGTGGGAGGGCCCCTACAATGAGCAGTTCTTC.

This chain joins TRBV18 and TRBJ2-6; 7 nucleotides align to TRBD2. The V and J ends lost 1 base and 4 bases, in that order; junction bases with no gene match: 10. The CDR3 has 18 residues. The germline V gene encodes CDR1 KGHSH and CDR2 LQKENI. CDR3 region: CASSPLVPGRAGANVLTF. CDR3 sequence (DNA): TGTGCCAGCTCACCACTTGTCCCAGGGAGGGCGGGGGCCAACGTCCTGACTTTC. The full variable domain, in which reference TRBV18 and TRBJ2-6 provide the parts outside the CDR3, is NAGVMQNPRHLVRRRGQEARLRCSPMKGHSHVYWYRQLPEEGLKFMVYLQKENIIDESGMPKERFSAEFPKEGPSILRIQQVVRGDSAAYFCASSPLVPGRAGANVLTFGAGSRLTVL.

This clone has only a few counts. V is TRBV6-1 and J is TRBJ2-7; D is perhaps TRBD1 or TRBD2 (5 bases each). The V end lost 3 bases, the J end lost 4 bases, and 16 bases lay between the germline ends. CDR1 is MNHNS and CDR2 is SASEGT in the germline V gene. The length of the CDR3 is 15 residues. The CDR3, as DNA: TGTGCCAGCAGTGAGATCCTGGTCGAGGGGTACGAGCAGTACTTC. Encoded protein: CASSEILVEGYEQYF.

The V gene is TRBV4-2, the J gene TRBJ2-3; D possibly corresponds to TRBD2 (6 bases). The V end was cut by 3 bases, the J end by 4 bases, with 20 bases between. This CDR3 is 17 amino acids long. The germline gives CDR1 LGHNA, CDR2 YNFKEQ. In DNA form, the CDR3 reads TGTGCCAGCAGCCAGGGACCGGGTTCGGGGGTCCCAGATACGCAGTATTTT. It is translated as CASSQGPGSGVPDTQYF.

This clone was observed a few times. The chain recombines TRBV19 with TRBJ2-7; D call uncertain. The V end lost 5 bases, the J end lost 4 bases, and 12 bases lay between the germline ends. This CDR3 has 13 residues. Germline assignment: CDR1 LNHDA and CDR2 SQIVND (reference sequence). The CDR3 protein is CASSLDWRYEQYF. The CDR3 nucleotides are TGTGCCAGTAGTTTGGATTGGCGGTACGAGCAGTACTTC.